This TCR beta chain was recovered during a study of radiation and T cells in renal cell carcinoma. A remark on this clone: The antigen is not known.

Whole-study findings and limits: From baseline, blood top tumor clonotypes peaked at 2 weeks post-radiation. Baseline intratumoral clonotype presence is unknown without pretreatment biopsies.

Noted time point: blood 4 weeks post-SBRT, at nephrectomy. The treatment here: 15 Gy SBRT to primary tumor, nephrectomy 4 weeks later. Nephrectomy followed 15 Gy stereotactic body radiation by 4 weeks. Radiation-treated patients gave blood at baseline, week 2 and week 4. Assay: immunoSEQ multiplex PCR; the TCRdb copy retains only in-frame clones and omits some. The sample lists approximately 85,000 clones; roughly nine tenths were seen once. Specimen: blood, collected from a patient whose treatment included radiotherapy and nephrectomy. The sequence was obtained from a woman in her sixties or seventies with renal cell carcinoma.

DNA of the CDR3: TGTGCCAGCAGCTTAGTAGGGGGACTCCAAGCGCGCGAGCAGTACTTC. The encoded protein is CASSLVGGLQAREQYF. This rearrangement joins TRBV11-3 to TRBJ2-7, with D possibly being TRBD1 or TRBD2 (6 bases each). Germline loops: CDR1 SGHNT, CDR2 YENEEA. V lost 1 base and J 6 bases, leaving 19 bases between the germline ends. The CDR3 contains 16 residues.